This is a list of T cell receptor beta chains from one sample in a study of technical replicates of blood from several donors. Using immunoSEQ multiplex PCR, the repertoire was profiled, and TCRdb retains in-frame clones only, with some absent. The table has more than 65,000 clones, 95% to 98% seen once; the top ten hold approximately 0.28%. Input material: T cells isolated from PBMCs. These receptors were obtained from a human donor in good health. The CDR3 runs from the conserved cysteine through the conserved F or W. The order of the fields is V gene, D gene, clone size, J gene, CDR3 DNA, CDR3 protein. D genes are given only for firm matches. Only some rows state a clone size, as once, few, many or a class for expanded clones.

>TRBV6-6|NA|NA|TRBJ2-5
TGTGCCAGCATTTACCCCCAGGGCCAAGAGACCCAGTACTTC
CASIYPQGQETQYF
>TRBV9|NA|NA|TRBJ1-1
TGTGCCAGCAGCGTAGCTTCTAGAGGAAATGAAGCTTTCTTT
CASSVASRGNEAFF
>TRBV6-5|TRBD1|NA|TRBJ2-1
TGTGCCAGCAGTTACTTCCGGACAGGGGACGATGAGCAGTTCTTC
CASSYFRTGDDEQFF
>TRBV25-1|NA|NA|TRBJ2-7
TGTGCCAGCACAGGCAGCCCCTACGAGCAGTACTTC
CASTGSPYEQYF
>TRBV19|TRBD1|once|TRBJ2-5
TGTGCCAGTAGAGGGACAGGGTGGGAGACCCAGTACTTC
CASRGTGWETQYF
>TRBV11-3|NA|NA|TRBJ1-1
TGTGCCAGCAGCTATGACAGGAACACTGAAGCTTTCTTT
CASSYDRNTEAFF
>TRBV19|NA|NA|TRBJ2-3
TGTGCCAGTAGTATAGCTGATACGCAGTATTTT
CASSIADTQYF
>TRBV6-1|TRBD2|few|TRBJ2-3
TGTGCCAGCAGTGAAACTAGCGGGAGTTCAGATACGCAGTATTTT
CASSETSGSSDTQYF
>TRBV6-1|TRBD1|NA|TRBJ2-7
TGTGCCAGCAGTCCAGGGACAGGTGTTTACGAGCAGTACTTC
CASSPGTGVYEQYF
>TRBV10-1|NA|NA|TRBJ1-1
TGCGCCAGCAGTGAATCACCTACGAACACTGAAGCTTTCTTT
CASSESPTNTEAFF
>TRBV29-1|NA|NA|TRBJ2-1
TGCAGCGTTGAAACCTGGCAGGGTGACAATGAGCAGTTCTTC
CSVETWQGDNEQFF
>TRBV6-1|NA|once|TRBJ2-4
TGTGCCAGCAGTGGGGGACTCTGGAACATTCAGTACTTC
CASSGGLWNIQYF
>TRBV12-5|TRBD2|NA|TRBJ2-2
TGTGCTAGTGGTTTAGCGGGAGGCGCCGGGGAGCTGTTTTTT
CASGLAGGAGELFF
>TRBV27|NA|NA|TRBJ2-7
TGTGCCAGCAGCGAGGCCGGAGAGTCCTACGAGCAGTACTTC
CASSEAGESYEQYF
>TRBV7-9|NA|NA|TRBJ1-2
TGTGCCAGCAGCTCGCTTTCCCCTTCGACAGATAACTATGGCTACACCTTC
CASSSLSPSTDNYGYTF
>TRBV11-3|NA|NA|TRBJ2-3
TGTGCCAGCAGCCTAGGGACTCCTATCACAGATACGCAGTATTTT
CASSLGTPITDTQYF
>TRBV2|NA|NA|TRBJ2-2
TGTGCCAGCAGTGAAGCAAAACGGGAGTGGATCACCGGGGAGCTGTTTTTT
CASSEAKREWITGELFF
>TRBV5-1|TRBD2|NA|TRBJ2-5
TGCGCCAGCAGCTCCGGGACTAGCGCCGTAAAGGGAGAGACCCAGTACTTC
CASSSGTSAVKGETQYF
>TRBV29-1|NA|NA|TRBJ2-7
TGCAGCGCTGAAGCAGGGTATACCTACGAGCAGTACTTC
CSAEAGYTYEQYF
>TRBV6-1|NA|NA|TRBJ1-4
TGTGCCAGCAGACAGTCTAATGAAAAACTGTTTTTT
CASRQSNEKLFF
>TRBV19|TRBD2|few|TRBJ2-7
TGTGCCAGTAGTATAGCTAGCGGGAGCTACGAGCAGTACTTC
CASSIASGSYEQYF
>TRBV28|TRBD2|NA|TRBJ2-1
TGTGCCAGCACCTGGACTAGGAACTACAATGAGCAGTTCTTC
CASTWTRNYNEQFF
>TRBV6-5|TRBD1|once|TRBJ1-4
TGTGCCAGCAGACAACAGGGGGGTGAAAAACTGTTTTTT
CASRQQGGEKLFF
>TRBV6-1|NA|NA|TRBJ1-2
TGTGCCAGCAGTGAATTCATGGACAGCCCCTATGGCTACACCTTC
CASSEFMDSPYGYTF
>TRBV6-5|NA|NA|TRBJ2-5
TGTGCCAGCAGTCCCCCCGAGGGAGTACGAGAGACCCAGTACTTC
CASSPPEGVRETQYF
>TRBV7-9|NA|NA|TRBJ1-3
TGTGCCAGCAGCGCAGCCCAAACAGGCTCTGGAAACACCATATATTTT
CASSAAQTGSGNTIYF
>TRBV7-2|NA|NA|TRBJ2-3
TGTGCCAGCAGCTTAGTCGGAGGCACAGATACGCAGTATTTT
CASSLVGGTDTQYF
>TRBV7-2|TRBD2|NA|TRBJ2-3
TGTGCCAGCAGCTTAGGGGGCGGGAGGGCCTCAGATACGCAGTATTTT
CASSLGGGRASDTQYF
>TRBV6-6|TRBD1|NA|TRBJ1-1
TGTGCCAGCAAGACAGGGGAGAACACTGAAGCTTTCTTT
CASKTGENTEAFF
>TRBV10-1|NA|NA|TRBJ2-2
TGCGCCAGCAGCCTAAGCGGGACCGGGGAGCTGTTTTTT
CASSLSGTGELFF
>TRBV10-3|NA|once|TRBJ1-2
TGTGCCATCAGTGAGTCCAACAGGGAGTCGGGCGGCTACACCTTC
CAISESNRESGGYTF
>TRBV6-1|TRBD1|NA|TRBJ2-7
TGTGCCAGCACAGAACGGGACAGGGGCCCCTACGAGCAGTACTTC
CASTERDRGPYEQYF
>TRBV6-1|TRBD1|NA|TRBJ1-5
TGTGCCAGCAGTGAAATGGTTACAGGGGATCAGCCCCAGCATTTT
CASSEMVTGDQPQHF
>TRBV27|TRBD1|once|TRBJ2-5
TGTGCCAGCAGTTCTCGGGACAGACGGACGGAGACCCAGTACTTC
CASSSRDRRTETQYF
>TRBV18|NA|once|TRBJ1-1
TGTGCCAGCTCACTACAGGAGAACACTGAAGCTTTCTTT
CASSLQENTEAFF
>TRBV7-6|NA|few|TRBJ2-7
TGTGCCAGCAGCTTATACCCCCTCGGGGGAGCGGGTAGCTCCTACGAGCAGTACTTC
CASSLYPLGGAGSSYEQYF
>TRBV19|NA|NA|TRBJ1-5
TGTGCCAGTAGGGGACGGACAGCTTATAGCAATCAGCCCCAGCATTTT
CASRGRTAYSNQPQHF
>TRBV2|TRBD1|NA|TRBJ2-7
TGTGCCAGCAGCAACCGGGACAGGGACGAGCAGTACTTC
CASSNRDRDEQYF
>TRBV6-6|TRBD1|once|TRBJ2-7
TGTGCCAGCAGCCCGGGACAGGATTACGAGCAGTACTTC
CASSPGQDYEQYF
>TRBV19|TRBD2|NA|TRBJ2-7
TGTGCCAGTAGCCTAGGACTAGCGGGAGCTATCGAGCAGTACTTC
CASSLGLAGAIEQYF
>TRBV5-1|NA|NA|TRBJ2-1
TGCGCCAGCAGCTTGTACGGTAATGAGCAGTTCTTC
CASSLYGNEQFF
>TRBV5-8|TRBD1|NA|TRBJ2-5
TGTGCCAGCAGCTTTACAGGGGTTGGCCAAGAGACCCAGTACTTC
CASSFTGVGQETQYF
>TRBV9|NA|NA|TRBJ2-3
TGTGCCAGCAGCGTAGGTAGCGCGACTAGCACAGATACGCAGTATTTT
CASSVGSATSTDTQYF
>TRBV15|TRBD2|NA|TRBJ2-3
TGTGCCACCAGCAAATACTCCGGGACTAGCGGGAGTACAGATACGCAGTATTTT
CATSKYSGTSGSTDTQYF
>TRBV5-4|NA|NA|TRBJ2-7
TGTGCCAGCAGCTTCGAGGCGGGGACGGTAACCTACGAGCAGTACTTC
CASSFEAGTVTYEQYF
>TRBV7-2|TRBD2|NA|TRBJ2-7
TGTGCCAGCAGCTTAGACTTGCGGGAGGGCCGCGAGCAGTACTTC
CASSLDLREGREQYF